This T cell receptor beta chain was observed in a study of T cell changes during pregnancy in multiple sclerosis (dated by TCRdb to the late 2010s). General notes on the study: The study examined how the T cell repertoire changed over the course of pregnancy in women with multiple sclerosis.

The germline V gene supplies CDR1 SGHAT and CDR2 FQNNGV. The CDR3 starts with the cysteine, ends with the phenylalanine, and has 15 residues. Kept here is only the CDR3 DNA, which spans 45 bases and is read in frame from base 1. Trimming costs V 5 bases and J 0 bases, and their ends lie 11 bases apart. Library preparation employed the immunoSEQ multiplex PCR assay. Drawn from immuneACCESS, this table holds only the in-frame rearrangements with V and J called that TCRdb kept. Clones are partly lost; checked studies trace under half to an unresolved V gene and leave the rest unexplained. The sample table holds about 79,000 clones, of which around nine tenths were seen once. Around 0.45% of the sample is held by the ten biggest clonotypes. Comments on this clone: No antigen is known for it. No much larger clone is present one base from it, and per-base qualities are unavailable.

Sample: CD4+ T cells from peripheral blood mononuclear cells, taken in the second trimester of pregnancy. This receptor was identified in a female donor with multiple sclerosis, enrolled in a pregnancy study. This sequence uses TRBV11-2 and TRBJ1-3, and TRBD1 may be the D gene, going by 6 matching bases. The nucleotides are TGTGCCAGCAGCCAGGGGCTACTCTCTGGAAACACCATATATTTT. This gives the protein CASSQGLLSGNTIYF.